The present entry profiles one T cell receptor (beta chain) with its context. This clone was seen only once. It lacks a known antigen. No much larger clonotype is one base removed from it; base qualities were not supplied. The sample is drawn from a study of blood T cell repertoires in COVID-19 (dated by TCRdb to the early 2020s). Concerning the study at large: Samples from collaborators originated in the United States, Italy and Spain and spanned both the acute and convalescent phases of COVID-19. The prospective study material was composed of cDNA or gDNA derived from T cells, B-cell-depleted T cells, or PBMCs. Deeply sampled blood TCRbeta repertoires from subjects exposed to, actively infected with, or recovered from COVID-19 were included in the dataset. A freely available public database, intended as a resource for researchers studying the immune response to SARS-CoV-2, is where the repertoires were released. The samples were drawn from two sources: the first 160 participants of the ongoing ImmuneRACE study, and 1,200 or so subjects contributed by 6 global collaborators. Nearly every sample came with metadata listing a de-identified subject ID, COVID-19 status, age in years and sex. HLA class I and class II types, where available, came from metadata supplied by the sample provider rather than from assay-based typing. Broader findings and caveats from the paper: How much clinical and demographic metadata was included differed by source and by participant, and the metadata was provided uncurated.

The immunoSEQ Assay, a bias-controlled multiplex PCR, was used to amplify TCRbeta CDR3 regions from genomic DNA. In the paper's pipeline: The number of nucleated cells in each sample was estimated by amplification of reference gene primers within the assay. To quantify the absolute abundance of each unique TCRbeta CDR3 rearrangement, sequence reads were collapsed and filtered. For each sample, productive Simpson clonality was calculated as the square root of Simpson's diversity index over productive rearrangements. The table was pulled from immuneACCESS by TCRdb, which kept in-frame rearrangements only. Such tables lose some clones; where checked, under half of the loss comes from unresolved V genes, and the rest has no known cause. V, J and clone size derive from that table, while D and trimming were established from the DNA sequence. The sample table records tens of thousands of clones; roughly 83% of these occur just once. More than 40% of the sample is in the top ten clones.

Germline trimming amounts to 4 bases on V and 6 bases on J, with 10 as the count of junction bases outside the gene matches. The CDR3 starts with the cysteine, ends with the phenylalanine, and has 16 residues. This entry keeps only the CDR3 DNA: 48 bases, framed from base 1. CDR1 SGHNT and CDR2 YYREEE are derived from the germline V gene (reference sequence). Collaborating institutions collected whole blood in K2EDTA tubes following their own protocols. For TCRbeta analysis, collaborators shipped samples in one of three forms: frozen whole blood, isolated PBMCs, or DNA extracted from either of those sample types.

The sequence is built from TRBV5-4 and TRBJ1-4; 9 bases in between match TRBD1. The receptor's source is a man between 65 and 85 years old with acute or convalescent COVID-19. Sequencing used peripheral blood. The CDR3 amino acid sequence is: CASSPDRGGSYEKLFF. At the DNA level, the sequence is TGTGCCAGCAGCCCGGACAGGGGAGGGTCCTATGAAAAACTGTTTTTT.